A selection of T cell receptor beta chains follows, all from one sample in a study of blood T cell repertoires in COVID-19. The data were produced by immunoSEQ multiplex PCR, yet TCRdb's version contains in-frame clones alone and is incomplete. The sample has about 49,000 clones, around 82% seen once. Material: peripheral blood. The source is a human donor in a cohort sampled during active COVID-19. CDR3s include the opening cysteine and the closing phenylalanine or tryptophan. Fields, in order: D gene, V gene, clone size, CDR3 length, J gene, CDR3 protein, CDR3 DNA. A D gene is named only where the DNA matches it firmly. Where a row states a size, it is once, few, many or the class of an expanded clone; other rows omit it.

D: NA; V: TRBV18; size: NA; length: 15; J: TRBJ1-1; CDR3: CASSPSNRAGTEAFF; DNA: TGTGCCAGCTCACCATCCAACAGGGCGGGCACTGAAGCTTTCTTT
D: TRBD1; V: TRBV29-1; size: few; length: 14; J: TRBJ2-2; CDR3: CSAVQGVATGELFF; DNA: TGCAGCGCCGTACAGGGGGTTGCCACCGGGGAGCTGTTTTTT
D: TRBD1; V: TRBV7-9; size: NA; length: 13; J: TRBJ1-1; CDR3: CASSHGTATEAFF; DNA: TGTGCCAGCAGCCATGGGACAGCGACTGAAGCTTTCTTT
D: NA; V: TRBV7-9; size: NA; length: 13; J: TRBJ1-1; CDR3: CASSLGTPNQAFF; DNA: TGTGCCAGCAGCTTAGGGACACCTAATCAAGCTTTCTTT
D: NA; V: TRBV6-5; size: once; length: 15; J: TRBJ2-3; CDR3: CASSYVGGGTDTQYF; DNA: TGTGCCAGCAGTTACGTCGGCGGGGGCACAGATACGCAGTATTTT
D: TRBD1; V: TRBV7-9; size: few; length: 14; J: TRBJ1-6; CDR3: CASSSAGGNSPLHF; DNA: TGTGCCAGCAGCTCAGCAGGGGGAAATTCACCCCTCCACTTT
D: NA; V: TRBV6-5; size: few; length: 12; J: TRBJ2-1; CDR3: CASRSRVGEQFF; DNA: TGTGCCAGCAGGTCCAGGGTTGGTGAGCAGTTCTTC
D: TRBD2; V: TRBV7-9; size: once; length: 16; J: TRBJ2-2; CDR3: CASSPGSGRQTGELFF; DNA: TGTGCCAGCAGCCCCGGGAGCGGGAGACAGACCGGGGAGCTGTTTTTT
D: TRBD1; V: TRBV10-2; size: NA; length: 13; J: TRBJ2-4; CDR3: CASSDRDRGIQYF; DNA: TGCGCCAGCAGTGACCGGGACAGGGGCATTCAGTACTTC
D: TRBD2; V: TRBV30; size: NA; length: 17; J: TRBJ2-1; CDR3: CAWSPNLAGGIYNEQFF; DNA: TGTGCCTGGAGTCCAAACCTAGCGGGGGGTATCTACAATGAGCAGTTCTTC
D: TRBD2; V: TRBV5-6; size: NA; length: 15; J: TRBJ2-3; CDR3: CASSSGTRTSDTQYF; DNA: TGTGCCAGCAGCTCCGGGACTAGGACGTCTGATACGCAGTATTTT
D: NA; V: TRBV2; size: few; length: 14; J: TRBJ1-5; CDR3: CASSQTDSNQPQHF; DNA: TGTGCCAGCAGTCAGACAGATAGCAATCAGCCCCAGCATTTT
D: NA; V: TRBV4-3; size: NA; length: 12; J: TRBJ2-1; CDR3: CASSQRANEQFF; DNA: TGCGCCAGCAGCCAACGAGCCAATGAGCAGTTCTTC
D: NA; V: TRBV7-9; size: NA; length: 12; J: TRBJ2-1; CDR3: CASSTAGNEQFF; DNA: TGTGCCAGCAGCACCGCGGGAAATGAGCAGTTCTTC
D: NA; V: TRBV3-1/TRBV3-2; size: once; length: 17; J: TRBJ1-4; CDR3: CASSPPPSTGKNEKLFF; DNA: TGTGCCAGCAGCCCCCCTCCATCGACAGGAAAAAATGAAAAACTGTTTTTT
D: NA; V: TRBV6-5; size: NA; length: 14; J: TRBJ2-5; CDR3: CASSRSMGRETQYF; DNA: TGTGCCAGCAGCCGATCGATGGGGCGGGAGACCCAGTACTTC
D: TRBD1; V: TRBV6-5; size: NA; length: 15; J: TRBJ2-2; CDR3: CASNTGTGVTGELFF; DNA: TGTGCCAGTAATACCGGGACAGGAGTCACCGGGGAGCTGTTTTTT
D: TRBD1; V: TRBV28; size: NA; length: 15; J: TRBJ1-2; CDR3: CASSLVGGQGEGYTF; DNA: TGTGCCAGCAGTTTGGTCGGGGGACAGGGCGAAGGCTACACCTTC
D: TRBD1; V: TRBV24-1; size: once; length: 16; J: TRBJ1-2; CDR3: CATSDTGTGGNYGYTF; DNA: TGTGCCACCAGTGACACCGGGACAGGTGGTAACTATGGCTACACCTTC
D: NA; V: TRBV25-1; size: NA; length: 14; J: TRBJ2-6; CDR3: CASGYYSGANVLTF; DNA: TGTGCCAGCGGTTACTACTCTGGGGCCAACGTCCTGACTTTC
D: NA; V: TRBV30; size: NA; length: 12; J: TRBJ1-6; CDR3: CAWSVRGSPLHF; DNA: TGTGCCTGGAGCGTCCGGGGTTCACCCCTCCACTTT
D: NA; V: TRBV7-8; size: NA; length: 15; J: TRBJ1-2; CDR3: CASSLARSGDYGYTF; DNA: TGTGCCAGCAGCTTAGCGCGTTCGGGAGACTATGGCTACACCTTC
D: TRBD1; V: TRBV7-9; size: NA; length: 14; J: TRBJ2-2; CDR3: CASSTYRGTGELFF; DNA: TGTGCCAGCAGCACTTACAGGGGCACCGGGGAGCTGTTTTTT
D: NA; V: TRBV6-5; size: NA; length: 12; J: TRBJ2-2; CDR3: CASTYGAGELFF; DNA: TGTGCCAGTACATACGGAGCCGGGGAGCTGTTTTTT
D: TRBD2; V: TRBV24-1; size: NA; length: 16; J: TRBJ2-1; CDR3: CATSDRLAGKYNEQFF; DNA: TGTGCCACCAGTGACAGACTAGCGGGAAAATACAATGAGCAGTTCTTC
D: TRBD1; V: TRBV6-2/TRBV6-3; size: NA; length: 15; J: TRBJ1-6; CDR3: CASSPGGTGGFPLHF; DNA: TGTGCCAGCAGCCCCGGAGGGACAGGGGGATTCCCCCTCCACTTT
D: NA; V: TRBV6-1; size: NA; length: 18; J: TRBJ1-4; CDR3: CASSENRGRIGTNEKLFF; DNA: TGTGCCAGCAGTGAAAATCGGGGGAGGATCGGAACTAATGAAAAACTGTTTTTT
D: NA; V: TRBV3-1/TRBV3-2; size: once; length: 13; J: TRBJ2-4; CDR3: CASSLGGLNIQYF; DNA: TGTGCCAGCAGCCTCGGGGGGCTCAACATTCAGTACTTC
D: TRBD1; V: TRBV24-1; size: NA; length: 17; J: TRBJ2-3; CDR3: CATSGGNDRAFTDTQYF; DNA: TGTGCCACCAGTGGGGGGAACGACAGGGCATTCACAGATACGCAGTATTTT
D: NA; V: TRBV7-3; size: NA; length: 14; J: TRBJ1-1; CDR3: CASSPTYGGSEAFF; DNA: TGTGCCAGCAGCCCCACCTACGGGGGGAGTGAAGCTTTCTTT
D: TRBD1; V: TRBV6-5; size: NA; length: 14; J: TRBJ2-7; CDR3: CASQRGQGADEQYF; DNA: TGTGCCAGCCAAAGGGGACAGGGGGCCGACGAGCAGTACTTC
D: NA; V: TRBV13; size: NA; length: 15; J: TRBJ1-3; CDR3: CASSLRGVNGNTIYF; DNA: TGTGCCAGCAGCTTACGGGGGGTTAACGGAAACACCATATATTTT
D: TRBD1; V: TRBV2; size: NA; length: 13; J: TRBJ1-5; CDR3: CASRTGGYQPQHF; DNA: TGTGCCAGCAGGACAGGGGGCTATCAGCCCCAGCATTTT
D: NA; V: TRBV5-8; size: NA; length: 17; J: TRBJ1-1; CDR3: CASSTYTATTLNTEAFF; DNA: TGTGCCAGCAGCACATACACAGCCACCACCTTGAACACTGAAGCTTTCTTT
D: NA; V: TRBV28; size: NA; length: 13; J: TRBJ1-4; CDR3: CASSTAGTEKLFF; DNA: TGTGCCAGCAGTACTGCGGGAACTGAAAAACTGTTTTTT
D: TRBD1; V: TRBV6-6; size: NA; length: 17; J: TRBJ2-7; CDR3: CASSLHSSGTGPYEQYF; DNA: TGTGCCAGCAGTCTCCACTCTTCCGGGACAGGCCCCTACGAGCAGTACTTC
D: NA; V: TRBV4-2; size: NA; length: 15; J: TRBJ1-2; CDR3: CASSQDSGVVYGYTF; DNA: TGTGCCAGCAGCCAAGATTCAGGGGTTGTCTATGGCTACACCTTC
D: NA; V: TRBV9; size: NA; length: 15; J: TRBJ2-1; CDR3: CASSVVGDSYNEQFF; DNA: TGTGCCAGCAGCGTAGTCGGAGACTCCTACAATGAGCAGTTCTTC
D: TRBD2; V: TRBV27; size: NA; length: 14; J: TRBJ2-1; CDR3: CASRLAGGGDEQFF; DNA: TGTGCCAGCAGACTAGCGGGAGGGGGGGATGAGCAGTTCTTC
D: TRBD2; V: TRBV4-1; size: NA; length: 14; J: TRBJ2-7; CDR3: CASSRTTGGYEQYF; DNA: TGCGCCAGCAGCCGGACCACGGGGGGCTACGAGCAGTACTTC
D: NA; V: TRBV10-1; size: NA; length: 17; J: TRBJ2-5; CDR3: CASSEGAWAGVKETQYF; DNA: TGCGCCAGCAGTGAGGGGGCGTGGGCAGGGGTTAAAGAGACCCAGTACTTC
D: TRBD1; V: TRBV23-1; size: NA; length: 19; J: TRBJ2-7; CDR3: CASSQFFSIGTGLKYEQYF; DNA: TGCGCCAGCAGTCAATTCTTCTCTATCGGGACAGGGCTGAAGTACGAGCAGTACTTC
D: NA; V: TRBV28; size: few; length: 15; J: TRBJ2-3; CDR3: CASSEQVKATDTQYF; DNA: TGTGCCAGCAGTGAACAGGTTAAGGCCACAGATACGCAGTATTTT
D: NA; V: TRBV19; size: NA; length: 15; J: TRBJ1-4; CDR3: CASREWTATNEKLFF; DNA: TGTGCCAGTAGGGAATGGACAGCAACTAATGAAAAACTGTTTTTT
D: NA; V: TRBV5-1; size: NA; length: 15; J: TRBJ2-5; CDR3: CASSPTAVGRETQYF; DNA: TGCGCCAGCAGCCCAACTGCAGTTGGGCGTGAGACCCAGTACTTC
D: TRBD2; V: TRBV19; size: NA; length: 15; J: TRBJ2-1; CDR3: CASSITGGSYNEQFF; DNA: TGTGCCAGTAGTATTACGGGGGGCTCCTACAATGAGCAGTTCTTC
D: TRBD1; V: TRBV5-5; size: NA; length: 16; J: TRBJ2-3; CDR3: CASSTAGQGMTDTQYF; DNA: TGTGCCAGCAGCACCGCGGGACAGGGGATGACAGATACGCAGTATTTT
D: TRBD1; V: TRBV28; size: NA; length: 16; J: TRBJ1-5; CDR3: CASSRGTVLWNQPQHF; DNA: TGTGCCAGCAGTAGAGGGACAGTACTGTGGAATCAGCCCCAGCATTTT
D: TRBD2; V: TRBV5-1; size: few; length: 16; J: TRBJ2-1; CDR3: CASSASGGGEHNEQFF; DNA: TGCGCCAGCAGCGCCAGCGGGGGGGGCGAACACAATGAGCAGTTCTTC
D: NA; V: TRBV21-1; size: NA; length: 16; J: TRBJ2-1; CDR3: CASSTTPRRGSDEQFF; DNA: TGTGCCAGCAGCACGACTCCGCGAAGGGGCTCGGATGAGCAGTTCTTC
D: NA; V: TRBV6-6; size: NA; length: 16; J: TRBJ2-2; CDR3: CASSYGQAGNTGELFF; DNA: TGTGCCAGCAGTTACGGTCAAGCGGGGAACACCGGGGAGCTGTTTTTT
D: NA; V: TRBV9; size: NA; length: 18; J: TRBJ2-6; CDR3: CASSVSTGLSSGANVLTF; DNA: TGTGCCAGCAGCGTCAGTACAGGGCTCTCCTCTGGGGCCAACGTCCTGACTTTC
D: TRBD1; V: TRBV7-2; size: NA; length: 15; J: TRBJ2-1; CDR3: CASTQGGTGVNEQFF; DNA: TGTGCCAGCACCCAAGGGGGGACAGGGGTCAATGAGCAGTTCTTC
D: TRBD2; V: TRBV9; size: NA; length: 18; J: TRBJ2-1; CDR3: CASSVGGAAGGPHNEQFF; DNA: TGTGCCAGCAGCGTAGGAGGTGCTGCGGGGGGGCCGCACAATGAGCAGTTCTTC